The rows below give T cell receptor beta chains drawn from one sample of a study of blood T cell repertoires in COVID-19. The table came from immunoSEQ multiplex PCR; TCRdb's copy has only in-frame clones and leaves some out. The table has 230,000 or so clones, 89% seen once. Sequencing was done on a sample of peripheral blood. These receptors came from a woman aged 35 to 49 who had recovered from COVID-19. The CDR3 runs from the conserved cysteine through the conserved F or W. The D gene is left open where the match is weak. A clone size is listed for some rows: how often the clone was seen (once, few, many), or a class if it is expanded.

D gene,clone size,J gene,V gene,CDR3 DNA,CDR3 protein
TRBD2,-,TRBJ2-5,TRBV4-1,TGCGCCAGCAGCCAAGATCATCGTAGGTCTAGCGGACAAGAGACCCAGTACTTC,CASSQDHRRSSGQETQYF
TRBD1,-,TRBJ2-5,TRBV5-4,TGTGCCAGCAGCTTAGGACAGGACACAAAAGAGACCCAGTACTTC,CASSLGQDTKETQYF
-,-,TRBJ2-2,TRBV19,TGTGCCAGTAACCCCTTGAAAGGGAGCACCGGGGAGCTGTTTTTT,CASNPLKGSTGELFF
-,once,TRBJ1-1,TRBV6-5,TGTGCCAGCAGTTACTCGAATGGGCGGGACGAAGCTTTCTTT,CASSYSNGRDEAFF
-,-,TRBJ2-2,TRBV5-6,TGTGCCAGCAGCTTGCTGAACACCGGGGAGCTGTTTTTT,CASSLLNTGELFF
TRBD2,-,TRBJ2-1,TRBV11-3,TGTGCCAGCAGCGGCGGGACTACCTCCTTCCATGAGCAGTTCTTC,CASSGGTTSFHEQFF
TRBD1,-,TRBJ1-5,TRBV27,TGTGCCAGCAGTTTAACAGGGGATTACGATCAGCCCCAGCATTTT,CASSLTGDYDQPQHF
-,-,TRBJ1-1,TRBV19,TGTGCCAGTAGTATGGTGAGGCTTAGAGCGATGAACACTGAAGCTTTCTTT,CASSMVRLRAMNTEAFF
TRBD1,-,TRBJ2-3,TRBV29-1,TGCAGCGCCTCAGGGGGCTCCACAGATACGCAGTATTTT,CSASGGSTDTQYF
TRBD1,-,TRBJ2-2,TRBV30,TGTGCCTCCACAGGGGGCACCGGGGAGCTGTTTTTT,CASTGGTGELFF
-,-,TRBJ1-5,TRBV6-5,TGTGCCAGCAGCCGTATGGGGGGGGATCAGCCCCAGCATTTT,CASSRMGGDQPQHF
-,once,TRBJ1-2,TRBV3-1/TRBV3-2,TGTGCCAGCAGCCAAGGGACACCCTGGGATGGCTACACCTTC,CASSQGTPWDGYTF
-,few,TRBJ2-5,TRBV7-9,TGTGCCAGCACCCCTGGTACTACCGCTATAGAGACCCAGTACTTC,CASTPGTTAIETQYF
-,-,TRBJ2-3,TRBV29-1,TGCAGCGTCAATAGCGAGGGTATGCAGTATTTT,CSVNSEGMQYF
-,-,TRBJ2-7,TRBV28,TGTGCCAGCAGCTCCAGCCAGACAGAAGTTTCCTACGAGCAGTACTTC,CASSSSQTEVSYEQYF
-,-,TRBJ2-2,TRBV18,TGTGCCAGCTCACCCCAGCGTTTCGTTGGGGGGGCTAACGGGGAGCTGTTTTTT,CASSPQRFVGGANGELFF
-,-,TRBJ2-1,TRBV5-4,TGTGCCAGCAGCTTGAGGTTTCGCGGGACCAATTGGGAGCAGTTCTTC,CASSLRFRGTNWEQFF
TRBD1,-,TRBJ1-5,TRBV27,TGTGCCAGCAGTGTTGGACAGGGGCCCAATCAGCCCCAGCATTTT,CASSVGQGPNQPQHF
TRBD1,-,TRBJ2-5,TRBV6-5,TGTGCCAGCAGCTTGGGACAGTGGTTAGGGACCCAGTACTTC,CASSLGQWLGTQYF
-,-,TRBJ1-5,TRBV6-5,TGTGCCAGCAGTTACTCTGGAGGATTAAATCAGCCCCAGCATTTT,CASSYSGGLNQPQHF
TRBD2,-,TRBJ2-1,TRBV5-1,TGCGCCAGCAGTCTTGTCTCTACTAGCGGGTCCGGCAATGAGCAGTTCTTC,CASSLVSTSGSGNEQFF
TRBD1,-,TRBJ2-2,TRBV19,TGTGCCAGTAGTATACTCCGGGACAGCACCGGGGAGCTGTTTTTT,CASSILRDSTGELFF
-,-,TRBJ1-4,TRBV19,TGTGCCAGTTGGGCCCATGAAAAACTGTTTTTT,CASWAHEKLFF
-,once,TRBJ1-1,TRBV2,TGTGCCAGCAGCCTATTTCGGACGGAGGGAGCTTTCTTT,CASSLFRTEGAFF
-,few,TRBJ1-2,TRBV6-6,TGTGCCAGCAGCCCCCCAGGTTCTAACTATGGCTACACCTTC,CASSPPGSNYGYTF
TRBD1,-,TRBJ1-6,TRBV9,TGTGCCAGCAGTGACAGGGTTGGCGAATCACCCCTCCACTTT,CASSDRVGESPLHF
-,-,TRBJ2-2,TRBV11-3,TGTGCCAGCAGCTTACTAACAGGGCCCGGGGAGCTGTTTTTT,CASSLLTGPGELFF
TRBD1,-,TRBJ1-6,TRBV10-3,TGTGCCATCAGTGAGAGGACAGGGGAGGGGTCACCCCTCCACTTT,CAISERTGEGSPLHF
TRBD2,-,TRBJ2-2,TRBV9,TGTGCCAGCAGCGTCGGGAGGGGCACCGGGGAGCTGTTTTTT,CASSVGRGTGELFF
-,-,TRBJ1-5,TRBV9,TGTGCCAGCAGCGTTTCAGGTCAGCCCCAGCATTTT,CASSVSGQPQHF
TRBD1,-,TRBJ1-2,TRBV11-2,TGTGCCAGCAGCTCGGGACAGACCCGATACTATGGCTACACCTTC,CASSSGQTRYYGYTF
-,-,TRBJ2-3,TRBV5-6,TGTGCCAGCAGCCACCCGACGGGATCAGATACGCAGTATTTT,CASSHPTGSDTQYF
TRBD1,-,TRBJ2-1,TRBV28,TGTGCCAGCAGGGGACAGGGGGCAAATAGTGGGCAGTTCTTC,CASRGQGANSGQFF
-,once,TRBJ1-4,TRBV2,TGTGCCAGCAGTGAACTAAGCCTAAATGAAAAACTGTTTTTT,CASSELSLNEKLFF
TRBD1,-,TRBJ2-5,TRBV11-3,TGTGCCAGCAGCCGCGACAGGGGGCGTGAGACCCAGTACTTC,CASSRDRGRETQYF
-,-,TRBJ2-5,TRBV3-1/TRBV3-2,TGTGCCAGCTCCCCGACTGAAGAGACCCAGTACTTC,CASSPTEETQYF
TRBD2,-,TRBJ2-3,TRBV3-1/TRBV3-2,TGTGCCAGCAGCCTAACTAGCGGGGGGGCCCGGAGACGCACAGATACGCAGTATTTT,CASSLTSGGARRRTDTQYF
-,-,TRBJ1-2,TRBV28,TGTGCCAGCAGTTTGAGGGAGTACTACACCTTC,CASSLREYYTF
-,-,TRBJ1-2,TRBV3-1/TRBV3-2,TGTGCCAGCAGCCAGAGTTTCAACTATGGCTACACCTTC,CASSQSFNYGYTF
TRBD2,-,TRBJ2-5,TRBV11-2,TGTGCCAGCAGGGAGGGACTAGCATTAACAGAGACCCAGTACTTC,CASREGLALTETQYF
TRBD2,-,TRBJ2-1,TRBV4-2,TGTGCCAGCAGCCAGACTAGCGGGGGGGCCGTAGGCAATGAGCAGTTCTTC,CASSQTSGGAVGNEQFF
TRBD2,-,TRBJ2-4,TRBV6-6,TGTGCCAGCAGCCTATGGGGGAGGACTAGCGGGAGTACGGACAAAAACATTCAGTACTTC,CASSLWGRTSGSTDKNIQYF
-,-,TRBJ2-2,TRBV19,TGTGCCAGTATCGGAGGGTTGGTCGGGGAGCTGTTTTTT,CASIGGLVGELFF